A single sample is the source of the 14 T cell receptor beta chains below, sequenced in a study of PD-1 blockade in classical Hodgkin lymphoma. Specified time point: cycle 4 day 1 (C4D1), after more than five weeks of nivolumab. In every patient, relapse followed autologous stem cell transplantation, while exposure to brentuximab vedotin differed. Assay used: immunoSEQ multiplex PCR; TCRdb lists only in-frame clones, some missing. Among roughly 100,000 clones listed, about three quarters were seen once. The sample in question was peripheral blood mononuclear cells (PBMCs), obtained before the fourth cycle of nivolumab. The receptors originated from a human donor with classical Hodgkin lymphoma.

This sequence joins TRBV6-5 and TRBJ2-5; TRBD2 matches 7 bases. The V gene end was trimmed by 4 bases and the J gene end by 5 bases; junction bases not matched to a gene: 10. The length of the CDR3 is 15 residues. Germline assignment: CDR1 MNHEY and CDR2 SVGAGI. CDR3 DNA: TGTGCCAGCAGTTGGGGGGGACCCACCTCGGAGACCCAGTACTTC. Protein product: CASSWGGPTSETQYF.

The CDR3 DNA reads TGTGCCAGCAGTTGGGATACGAACACTGAAGCTTTCTTT. Protein sequence: CASSWDTNTEAFF. The J gene is TRBJ1-1, the V gene TRBV6-5; the D is unclear. Per germline, CDR1 MNHEY and CDR2 SVGAGI. V gave up 4 bases and J gave up 1 base, with 7 bases separating them. The CDR3 consists of 13 residues.

The V and J genes are TRBV2 and TRBJ1-1; D might be TRBD1 (5 bases). The V end lost 3 bases, the J end lost 1 base, and 12 bases lay between the germline ends. Germline V gene sequence: CDR1 SNHLY, CDR2 FYNNEI. This CDR3 has 15 amino acids. The CDR3 spells CASSDLGEPNTEAFF. The CDR3 region has the DNA TGTGCCAGCAGTGACCTGGGGGAACCGAACACTGAAGCTTTCTTT.

The chain carries TRBV4-2 and TRBJ2-7; 10 bases are a match to TRBD2. Germline CDR1 and CDR2: LGHNA and YNFKEQ. This CDR3 contains 17 residues. The J segment lost 3 bases and the V segment lost 0 bases, leaving 8 bases of the junction unmatched. The CDR3 loop is CASSQDFTSGVFYEQYF. The DNA of the CDR3 is TGTGCCAGCAGCCAAGATTTTACTAGCGGGGTTTTCTACGAGCAGTACTTC.

This chain uses TRBV5-4 with TRBJ2-7, with 7 nucleotides matching TRBD2. J was trimmed by 3 bases and V by 0 bases; bases with no gene match: 9. CDR3 length equals 16 residues. Germline V CDR1 and CDR2: SGHNT, YYREEE (reference sequence). CDR3 sequence reads: CASSLGLLASGYEQYF. As DNA, the CDR3 is TGTGCCAGCAGCTTGGGGTTACTAGCGAGTGGCTACGAGCAGTACTTC.

In nucleotides, the CDR3 is TGTGCCAGCGCCTCCTACAATGAGCAGTTCTTC. It codes for CASASYNEQFF. The V gene is TRBV9, the J gene TRBJ2-1; D is unresolved. Germline V CDR1 and CDR2: SGDLS, YYNGEE. This CDR3 has 11 amino acids. The ends were cut back, 7 bases at V and 0 bases at J, with 2 bases in the middle.

This clone appeared a few times. The CDR3 DNA sequence: TGTGCCAGCAGCGTACTAGCGGGGGGGCCGGACGAGCAGTACTTC. Encoded protein: CASSVLAGGPDEQYF. The chain employs TRBV9 and TRBJ2-7, with 12 bases that match TRBD2. The CDR3 covers 15 residues. With 1 base clipped from V and 5 bases from J, the junction kept 4 bases outside the gene matches. Per the germline V gene, CDR1 is SGDLS and CDR2 is YYNGEE.

This clone is a singleton in its sample. The chain carries TRBV11-2 and TRBJ2-3, with a tentative D call TRBD1 (6 bases). CDR3 size: 16 residues. CDR1 is SGHAT and CDR2 is FQNNGV in the germline V gene. Trimming took 1 base from V and 1 from J, leaving 12 bases between them. The CDR3 region is CASSLGVRGGTDTQYF. The CDR3, as DNA: TGTGCCAGCAGCTTAGGGGTCAGGGGAGGCACAGATACGCAGTATTTT.

CDR3 nucleotides: TGTGCCAGCAGTTACAGCCTAGCGGGAGCAAAGGAGCAGTACTTC. Translated: CASSYSLAGAKEQYF. V is TRBV6-5 and J is TRBJ2-7, with 10 positions matching TRBD2. Germline V gene lookup returns CDR1 MNHEY and CDR2 SVGAGI. After removal of 2 bases from V and 7 bases from J, the junction contained 8 bases not matched to a gene. This CDR3 is built from 15 residues.

The chain carries TRBV7-9 and TRBJ2-3; weak D call: TRBD2 (6 bases). The CDR3 sequence is 15 residues long. Between the trimmed V and J ends, which lost 2 bases and 0 bases, there was a span of 9 bases. CDR1 and CDR2 from the germline V gene are SEHNR and FQNEAQ (reference sequence). The CDR3 nucleotides read TGTGCCAGCAGCTTACTAGCGACCAGCACAGATACGCAGTATTTT. Translating it yields CASSLLATSTDTQYF.

The DNA for the CDR3 is TGTGCCAGCAGCCCACAGGGAAACACCATATATTTT. Translating gives CASSPQGNTIYF. V gene TRBV11-2 combines with J gene TRBJ1-3; D gene uncertain. The CDR3 sequence is 12 residues long. Germline loops: CDR1 SGHAT, CDR2 FQNNGV. Between the trimmed V and J ends, which lost 5 bases and 4 bases, there was a span of 6 bases.

V and J are TRBV7-2 and TRBJ2-7, with D uncertain. The germline V gene has CDR1 SGHTA and CDR2 FQGNSA. Trimming stripped 2 bases from V and 4 bases from J, with 12 bases between. This CDR3 has 14 amino acids. The CDR3 region is CASSLSGFPYEQYF. The CDR3 nucleotides are TGTGCCAGCAGCTTATCCGGCTTTCCTTACGAGCAGTACTTC.

This clone has a handful of counts. The J gene is TRBJ1-1, the V gene TRBV18; D is uncertain. CDR3 size: 12 residues. The V end was cut by 3 bases, the J end by 4 bases, with 6 bases between. Germline V gene lookup returns CDR1 KGHSH and CDR2 LQKENI. The CDR3 spells CASSPGSTEAFF. DNA of the CDR3: TGTGCCAGCTCACCGGGGAGCACTGAAGCTTTCTTT.

The chain uses TRBV6-5 and TRBJ2-3; D gene uncertain. This CDR3 is built from 13 residues. CDR1 MNHEY and CDR2 SVGAGI come from the germline V gene. Trimming removed 8 bases from V and 6 bases from J, with 15 bases in between. This CDR3 reads CASSITSVDTQYF. The CDR3 DNA is TGTGCCAGCTCAATAACGTCGGTGGATACGCAGTATTTT.